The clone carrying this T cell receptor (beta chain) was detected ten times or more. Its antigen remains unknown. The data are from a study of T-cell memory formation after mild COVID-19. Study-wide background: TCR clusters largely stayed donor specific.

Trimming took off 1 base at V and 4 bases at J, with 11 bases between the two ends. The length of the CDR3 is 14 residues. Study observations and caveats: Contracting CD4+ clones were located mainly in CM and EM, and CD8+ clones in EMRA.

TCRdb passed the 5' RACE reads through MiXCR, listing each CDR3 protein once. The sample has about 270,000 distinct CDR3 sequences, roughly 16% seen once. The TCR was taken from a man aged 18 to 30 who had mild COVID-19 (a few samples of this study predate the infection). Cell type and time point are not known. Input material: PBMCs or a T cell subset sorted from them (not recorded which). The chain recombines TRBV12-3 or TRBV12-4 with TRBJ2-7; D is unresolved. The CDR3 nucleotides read TGTGCCAGCAGTTTAGGCGGCAGCTCTTACGAGCAGTACGTC. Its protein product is CASSLGGSSYEQYV.